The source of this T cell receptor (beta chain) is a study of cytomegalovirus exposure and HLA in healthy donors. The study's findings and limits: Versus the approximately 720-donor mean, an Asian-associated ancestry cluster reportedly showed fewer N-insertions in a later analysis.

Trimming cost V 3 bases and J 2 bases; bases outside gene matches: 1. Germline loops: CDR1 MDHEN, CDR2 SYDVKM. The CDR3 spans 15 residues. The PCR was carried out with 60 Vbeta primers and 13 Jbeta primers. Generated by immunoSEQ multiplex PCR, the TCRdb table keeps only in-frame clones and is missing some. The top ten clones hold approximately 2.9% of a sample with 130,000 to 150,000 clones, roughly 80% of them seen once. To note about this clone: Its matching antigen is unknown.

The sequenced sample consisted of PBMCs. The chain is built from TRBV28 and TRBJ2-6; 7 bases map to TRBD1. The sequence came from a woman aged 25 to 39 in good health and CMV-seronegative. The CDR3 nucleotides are TGTGCCAGCAGTTTTACAGGGGCTGGGGCCAACGTCCTGACTTTC. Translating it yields CASSFTGAGANVLTF.